This TCR beta chain was retrieved from a study of beta chain features in type 1 diabetes. Study-wide results and limits: The question of HLA type influencing TCRB rearrangement was one that remained unresolved here. In every one of the four CD4+ subsets, TCRB CDR3s were moderately but significantly shorter in Type 1 diabetes patients. In type 1 diabetes patients, VDJ junctions had fewer insertions; deletions at these junctions were more frequent.

Expressed TCRB transcripts were sequenced because the isolated RNA had all been reverse transcribed beforehand. Sequenced by immunoSEQ multiplex PCR; TCRdb stores in-frame clones only, minus some. The table shows about 360,000 clones, with roughly 13% occurring only once. Germline CDR1 reads LNHDA; CDR2 reads SQIVND (reference sequence). Trimming left V 6 bases short and J 2 bases short, with 16 bases between. CDR3 length: 15 amino acids. Sorting that relied on CD45RO/CCR7/CD25/CD127/CD95/CD27 yielded CD4+ naive, central memory, regulatory and stem cell-like memory cells. Regarding this clone: The target antigen is unknown.

The chain joins TRBV19 to TRBJ1-2; the D gene is possibly TRBD1 (5 bases). This sequence was found in a man aged 18 to 35 in good health. Material for sequencing was naive CD4+ T cells from blood. CDR3 nucleotide sequence: TGTGCCAGTAGGCTAGAAGGGGCAGTGAACTATGGCTACACCTTC. Its protein product is CASRLEGAVNYGYTF.